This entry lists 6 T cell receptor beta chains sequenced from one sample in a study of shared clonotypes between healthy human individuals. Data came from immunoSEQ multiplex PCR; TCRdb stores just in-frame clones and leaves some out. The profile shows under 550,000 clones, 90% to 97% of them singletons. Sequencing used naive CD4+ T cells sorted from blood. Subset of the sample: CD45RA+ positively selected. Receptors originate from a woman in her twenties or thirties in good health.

In DNA form, the CDR3 reads TGTGCCAGCAGCCAGACAGGGGAAAGTCAGCCCCAGCATTTT. It specifies CASSQTGESQPQHF. The rearrangement joins TRBV9 to TRBJ1-5, with 8 bases matching TRBD1. The CDR3 is 14 residues long. The ends lost 4 bases at V and 6 bases at J; junction bases unmatched: 6. Germline CDR1 SGDLS, CDR2 YYNGEE.

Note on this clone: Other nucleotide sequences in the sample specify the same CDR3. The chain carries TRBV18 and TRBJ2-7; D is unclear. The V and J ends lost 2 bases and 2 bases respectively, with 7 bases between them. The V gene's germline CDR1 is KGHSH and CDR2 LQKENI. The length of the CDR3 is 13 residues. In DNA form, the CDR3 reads TGTGCCAGCTCACCAGCAGGAACCTACGAGCAGTACTTC. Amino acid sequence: CASSPAGTYEQYF.

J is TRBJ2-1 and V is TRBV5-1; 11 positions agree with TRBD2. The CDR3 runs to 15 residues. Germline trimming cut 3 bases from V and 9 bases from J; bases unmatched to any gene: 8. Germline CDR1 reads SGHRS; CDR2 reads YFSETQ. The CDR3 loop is CASSSLAGGPVEQFF. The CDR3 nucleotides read TGCGCCAGCAGCTCCTTAGCGGGAGGGCCCGTTGAGCAGTTCTTC.

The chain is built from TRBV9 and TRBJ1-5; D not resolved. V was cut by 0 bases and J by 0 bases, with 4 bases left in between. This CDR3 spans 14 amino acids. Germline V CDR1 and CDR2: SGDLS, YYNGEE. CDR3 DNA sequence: TGTGCCAGCAGCGTAGCCGATAGCAATCAGCCCCAGCATTTT. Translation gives CASSVADSNQPQHF.

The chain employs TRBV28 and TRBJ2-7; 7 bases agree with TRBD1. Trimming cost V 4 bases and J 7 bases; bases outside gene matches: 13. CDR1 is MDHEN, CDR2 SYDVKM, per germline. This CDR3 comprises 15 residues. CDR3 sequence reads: CASSSPATGMGEQYF. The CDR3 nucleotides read TGTGCCAGCAGTTCTCCCGCGACAGGGATGGGGGAGCAGTACTTC.

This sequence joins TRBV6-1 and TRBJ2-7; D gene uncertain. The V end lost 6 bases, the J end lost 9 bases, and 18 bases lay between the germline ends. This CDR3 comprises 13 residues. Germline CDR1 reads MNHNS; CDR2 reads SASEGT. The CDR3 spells CASRYLPSPAQYF. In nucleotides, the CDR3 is TGTGCCAGCAGGTACCTGCCCTCGCCGGCGCAGTACTTC.